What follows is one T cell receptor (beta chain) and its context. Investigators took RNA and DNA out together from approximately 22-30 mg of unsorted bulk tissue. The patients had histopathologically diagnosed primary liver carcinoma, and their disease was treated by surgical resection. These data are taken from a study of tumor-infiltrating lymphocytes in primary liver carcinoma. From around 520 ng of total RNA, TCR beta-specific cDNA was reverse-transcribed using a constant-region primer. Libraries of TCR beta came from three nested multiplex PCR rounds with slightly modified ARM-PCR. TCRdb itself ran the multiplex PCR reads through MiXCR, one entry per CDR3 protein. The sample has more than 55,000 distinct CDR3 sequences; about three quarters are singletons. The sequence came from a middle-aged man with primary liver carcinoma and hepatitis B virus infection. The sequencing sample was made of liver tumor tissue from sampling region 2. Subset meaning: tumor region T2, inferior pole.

The CDR3 loop is CAISSPAGGQETQYF. In DNA form, the CDR3 reads TGTGCCATCAGTTCACCAGCGGGAGGGCAAGAGACCCAGTACTTC. The chain has TRBV10-3 and TRBJ2-5, with 10 positions matching TRBD2. V was clipped by 5 bases and J by 2 bases; unmatched bases: 5. CDR1 ENHRY and CDR2 SYGVKD come from the germline V gene. CDR3 size: 15 residues.